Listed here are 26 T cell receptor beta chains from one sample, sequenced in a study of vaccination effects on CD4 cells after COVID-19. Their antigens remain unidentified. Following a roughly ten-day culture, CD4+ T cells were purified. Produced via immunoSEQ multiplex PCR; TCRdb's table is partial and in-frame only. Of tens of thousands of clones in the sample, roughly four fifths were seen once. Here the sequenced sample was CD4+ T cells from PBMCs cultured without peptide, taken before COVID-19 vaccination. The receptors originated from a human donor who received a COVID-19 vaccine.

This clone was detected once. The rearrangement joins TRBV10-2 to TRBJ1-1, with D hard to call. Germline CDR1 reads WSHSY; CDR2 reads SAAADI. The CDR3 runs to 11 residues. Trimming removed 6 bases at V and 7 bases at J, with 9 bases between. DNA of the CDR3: TGCGCCAGCAGGACTTACAGTGAAGCTTTCTTT. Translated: CASRTYSEAFF.

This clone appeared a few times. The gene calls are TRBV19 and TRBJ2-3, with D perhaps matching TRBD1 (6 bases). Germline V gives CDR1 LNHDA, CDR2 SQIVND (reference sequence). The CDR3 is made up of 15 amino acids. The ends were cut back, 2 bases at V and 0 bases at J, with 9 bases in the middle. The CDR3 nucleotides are TGTGCCAGTAGTATAACAGGGTCAAGCACAGATACGCAGTATTTT. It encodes CASSITGSSTDTQYF.

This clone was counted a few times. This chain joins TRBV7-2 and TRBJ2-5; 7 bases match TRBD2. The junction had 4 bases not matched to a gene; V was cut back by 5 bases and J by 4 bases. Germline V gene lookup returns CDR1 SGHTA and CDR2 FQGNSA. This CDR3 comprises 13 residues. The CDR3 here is CASSQSGVETQYF. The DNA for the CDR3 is TGTGCCAGCAGCCAAAGCGGGGTAGAGACCCAGTACTTC.

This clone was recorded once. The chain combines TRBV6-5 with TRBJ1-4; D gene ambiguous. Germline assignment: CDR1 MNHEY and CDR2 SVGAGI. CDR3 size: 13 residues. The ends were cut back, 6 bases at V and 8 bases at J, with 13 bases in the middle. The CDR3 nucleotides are TGTGCCAGCAGGAGGGCTTTGGGGGAAAAACTGTTTTTT. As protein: CASRRALGEKLFF.

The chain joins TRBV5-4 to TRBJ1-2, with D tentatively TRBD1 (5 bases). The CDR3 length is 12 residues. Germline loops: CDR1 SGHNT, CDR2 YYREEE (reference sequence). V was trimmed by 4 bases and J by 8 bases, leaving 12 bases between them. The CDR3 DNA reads TGTGCCAGCAGCCCCAGGGTGGGGGGCTACACCTTC. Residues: CASSPRVGGYTF.

This CDR3 is CASRPLPGKNTEAFF. The CDR3 DNA is TGTGCCAGCAGGCCGCTCCCAGGGAAGAACACTGAAGCTTTCTTT. This chain joins TRBV28 and TRBJ1-1; D perhaps matches TRBD1 (5 bases). The CDR3 totals 15 residues. Germline V gene lookup returns CDR1 MDHEN and CDR2 SYDVKM. The V gene lost 6 bases and the J gene lost 1 base, with 15 bases spanning the gap.

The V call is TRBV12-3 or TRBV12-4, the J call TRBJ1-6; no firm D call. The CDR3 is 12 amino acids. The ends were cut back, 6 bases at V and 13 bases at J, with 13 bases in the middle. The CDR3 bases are TGTGCCAGCAGGCCGGGAAGTTTCCCCCTCCACTTT. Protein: CASRPGSFPLHF.

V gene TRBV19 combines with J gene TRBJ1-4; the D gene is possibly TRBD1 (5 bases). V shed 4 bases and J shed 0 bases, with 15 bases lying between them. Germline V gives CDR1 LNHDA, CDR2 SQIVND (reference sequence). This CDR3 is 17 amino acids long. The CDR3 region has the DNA TGTGCCAGTAGTAAAACCGGGACTCATCCAACTAATGAAAAACTGTTTTTT. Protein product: CASSKTGTHPTNEKLFF.

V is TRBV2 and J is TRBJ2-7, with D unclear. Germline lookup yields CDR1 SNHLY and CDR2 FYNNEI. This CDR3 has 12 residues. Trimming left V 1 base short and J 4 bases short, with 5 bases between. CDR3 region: CASSEGPYEQYV. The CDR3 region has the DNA TGTGCCAGCAGTGAAGGCCCTTACGAGCAGTACGTC.

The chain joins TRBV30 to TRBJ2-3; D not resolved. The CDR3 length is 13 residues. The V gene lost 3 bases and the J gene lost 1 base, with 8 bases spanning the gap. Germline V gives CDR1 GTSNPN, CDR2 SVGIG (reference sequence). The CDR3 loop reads CAWRQIGTDTQYF. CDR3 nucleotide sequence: TGTGCCTGGAGACAGATAGGCACAGATACGCAGTATTTT.

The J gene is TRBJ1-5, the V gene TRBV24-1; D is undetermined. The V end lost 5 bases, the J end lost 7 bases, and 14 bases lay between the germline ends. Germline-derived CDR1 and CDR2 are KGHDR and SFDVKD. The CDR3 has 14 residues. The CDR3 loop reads CATSADGERQPQHF. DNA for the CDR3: TGTGCCACCAGTGCGGACGGCGAGCGGCAGCCCCAGCATTTT.

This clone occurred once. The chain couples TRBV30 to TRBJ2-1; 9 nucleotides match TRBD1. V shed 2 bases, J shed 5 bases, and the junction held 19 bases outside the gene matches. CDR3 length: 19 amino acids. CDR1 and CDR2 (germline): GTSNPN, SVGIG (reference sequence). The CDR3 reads CAWSPVGTGTGSRNNEQFF. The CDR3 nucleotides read TGTGCCTGGAGTCCAGTGGGAACGGGGACAGGGTCTAGGAACAATGAGCAGTTCTTC.

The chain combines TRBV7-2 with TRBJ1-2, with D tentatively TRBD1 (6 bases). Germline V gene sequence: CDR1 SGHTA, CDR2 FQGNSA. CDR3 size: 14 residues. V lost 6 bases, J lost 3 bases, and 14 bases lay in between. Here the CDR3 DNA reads TGTGCCAGCAGGATCTCAGGGGCCCACTATGGCTACACCTTC. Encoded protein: CASRISGAHYGYTF.

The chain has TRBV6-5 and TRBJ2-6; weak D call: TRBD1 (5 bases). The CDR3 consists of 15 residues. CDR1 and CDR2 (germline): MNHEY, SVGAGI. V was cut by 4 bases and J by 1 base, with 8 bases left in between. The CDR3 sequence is CASSFDRSGANVLTF. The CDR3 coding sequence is TGTGCCAGCAGTTTCGACAGATCTGGGGCCAACGTCCTGACTTTC.

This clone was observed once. The CDR3 DNA sequence: TGCGCCAGCAGTTCACAGGGGAACAATGAGCAGTTCTTC. Residues: CASSSQGNNEQFF. The chain couples TRBV5-1 to TRBJ2-1; 7 positions agree with TRBD1. This CDR3 region has 13 residues. J was trimmed by 5 bases and V by 5 bases; bases with no gene match: 4. Germline-derived CDR1 and CDR2 are SGHRS and YFSETQ. The variable domain in full, with the rest retrieved from reference TRBV5-1 and TRBJ2-1, is KAGVTQTPRYLIKTRGQQVTLSCSPISGHRSVSWYQQTPGQGLQFLFEYFSETQRNKGNFPGRFSGRQFSNSRSEMNVSTLELGDSALYLCASSSQGNNEQFFGPGTRLTVL.

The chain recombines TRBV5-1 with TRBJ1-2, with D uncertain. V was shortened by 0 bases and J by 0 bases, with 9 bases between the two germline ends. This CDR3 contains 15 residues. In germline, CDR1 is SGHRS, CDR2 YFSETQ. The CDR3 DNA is TGCGCCAGCAGCTTGGCGGGCAGATCTAACTATGGCTACACCTTC. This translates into CASSLAGRSNYGYTF.

CDR3 protein: CASSSNGRGNSGYTF. As DNA, the CDR3 is TGTGCCAGCAGCTCAAACGGACGGGGGAATTCTGGCTACACCTTC. The chain uses TRBV5-6 and TRBJ1-2, with D maybe TRBD1 (5 bases). Germline V CDR1 and CDR2: SGHDT, YYEEEE. There are 15 residues in the CDR3. V gave up 3 bases and J gave up 7 bases, with 19 bases separating them.

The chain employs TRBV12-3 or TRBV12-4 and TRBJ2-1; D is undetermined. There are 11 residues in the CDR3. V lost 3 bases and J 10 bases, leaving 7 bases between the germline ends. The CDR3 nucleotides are TGTGCCAGCAGTTTTATGCACGAGCAGTTCTTC. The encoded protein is CASSFMHEQFF.

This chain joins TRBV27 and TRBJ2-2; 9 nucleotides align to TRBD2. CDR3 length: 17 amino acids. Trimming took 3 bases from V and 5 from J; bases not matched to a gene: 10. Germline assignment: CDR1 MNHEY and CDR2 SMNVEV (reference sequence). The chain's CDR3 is CASSFLRGGAGTGELFF. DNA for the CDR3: TGTGCCAGCAGTTTCCTACGCGGGGGGGCCGGGACCGGGGAGCTGTTTTTT.

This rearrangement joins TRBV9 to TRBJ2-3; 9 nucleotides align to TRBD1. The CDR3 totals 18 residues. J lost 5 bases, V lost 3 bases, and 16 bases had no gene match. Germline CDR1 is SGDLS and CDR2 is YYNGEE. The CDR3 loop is CASSANPNSGTGLDTQYF. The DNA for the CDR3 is TGTGCCAGCAGCGCGAACCCCAATTCCGGGACAGGGTTAGATACGCAGTATTTT. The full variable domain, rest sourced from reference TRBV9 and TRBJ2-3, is DSGVTQTPKHLITATGQRVTLRCSPRSGDLSVYWYQQSLDQGLQFLIQYYNGEERAKGNILERFSAQQFPDLHSELNLSSLELGDSALYFCASSANPNSGTGLDTQYFGPGTRLTVL.

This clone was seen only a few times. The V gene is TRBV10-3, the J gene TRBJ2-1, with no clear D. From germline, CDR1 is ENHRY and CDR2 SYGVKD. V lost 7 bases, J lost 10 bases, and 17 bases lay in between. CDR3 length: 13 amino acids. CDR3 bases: TGTGCCATCACCCCAGGACCCAGCGCGGAGCAGTTCTTC. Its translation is CAITPGPSAEQFF.

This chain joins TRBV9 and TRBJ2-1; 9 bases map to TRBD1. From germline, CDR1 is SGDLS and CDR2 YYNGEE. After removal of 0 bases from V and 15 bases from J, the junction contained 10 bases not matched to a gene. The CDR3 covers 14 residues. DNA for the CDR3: TGTGCCAGCAGCGTAGGATCGGGACAGGGTAGGCCGTTCTTC. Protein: CASSVGSGQGRPFF.

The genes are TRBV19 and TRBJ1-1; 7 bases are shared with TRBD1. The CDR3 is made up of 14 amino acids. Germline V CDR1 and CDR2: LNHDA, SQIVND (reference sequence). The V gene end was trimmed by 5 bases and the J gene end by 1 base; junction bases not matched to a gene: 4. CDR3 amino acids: CASSDRAANTEAFF. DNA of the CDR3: TGTGCCAGTAGTGACAGGGCGGCGAACACTGAAGCTTTCTTT.

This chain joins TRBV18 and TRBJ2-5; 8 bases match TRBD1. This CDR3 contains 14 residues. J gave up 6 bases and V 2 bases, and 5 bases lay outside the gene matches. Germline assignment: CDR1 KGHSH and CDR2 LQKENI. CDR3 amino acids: CASSPYGQGKTQYF. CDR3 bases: TGTGCCAGCTCACCATACGGACAGGGAAAGACCCAGTACTTC. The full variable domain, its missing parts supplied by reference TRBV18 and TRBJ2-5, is NAGVMQNPRHLVRRRGQEARLRCSPMKGHSHVYWYRQLPEEGLKFMVYLQKENIIDESGMPKERFSAEFPKEGPSILRIQQVVRGDSAAYFCASSPYGQGKTQYFGPGTRLLVL.

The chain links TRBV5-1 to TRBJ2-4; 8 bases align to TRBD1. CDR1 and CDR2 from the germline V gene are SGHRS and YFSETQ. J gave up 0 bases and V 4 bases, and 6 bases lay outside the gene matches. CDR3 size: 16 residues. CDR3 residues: CASSLGQDLAKNIQYF. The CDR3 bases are TGCGCCAGCAGCCTGGGACAGGACTTAGCCAAAAACATTCAGTACTTC. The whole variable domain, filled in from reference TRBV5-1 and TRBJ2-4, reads KAGVTQTPRYLIKTRGQQVTLSCSPISGHRSVSWYQQTPGQGLQFLFEYFSETQRNKGNFPGRFSGRQFSNSRSEMNVSTLELGDSALYLCASSLGQDLAKNIQYFGAGTRLSVL.

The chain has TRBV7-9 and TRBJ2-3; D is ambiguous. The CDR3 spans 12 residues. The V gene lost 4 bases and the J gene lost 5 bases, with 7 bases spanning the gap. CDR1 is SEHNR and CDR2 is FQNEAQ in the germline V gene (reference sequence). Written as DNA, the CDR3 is TGTGCCAGCAGCTATGTGGTAGATACGCAGTATTTT. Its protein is CASSYVVDTQYF.